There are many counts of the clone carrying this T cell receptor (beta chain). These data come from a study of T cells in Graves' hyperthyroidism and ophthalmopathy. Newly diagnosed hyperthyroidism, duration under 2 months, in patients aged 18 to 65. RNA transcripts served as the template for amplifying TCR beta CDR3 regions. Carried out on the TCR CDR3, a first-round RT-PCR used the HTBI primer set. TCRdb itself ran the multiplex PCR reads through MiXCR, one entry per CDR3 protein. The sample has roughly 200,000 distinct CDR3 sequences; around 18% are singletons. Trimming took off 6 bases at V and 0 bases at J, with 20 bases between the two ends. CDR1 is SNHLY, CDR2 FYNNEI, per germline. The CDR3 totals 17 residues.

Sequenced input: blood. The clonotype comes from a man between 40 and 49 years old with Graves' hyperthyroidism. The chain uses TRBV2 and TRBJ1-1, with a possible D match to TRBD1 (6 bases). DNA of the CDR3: TGTGCCAGCAGGGGAGAAAGGGGGATCACCATGAACACTGAAGCTTTCTTT. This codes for CASRGERGITMNTEAFF.